This is a list of T cell receptor beta chains from one sample in a study of graft-versus-host responses after intestinal transplantation. Assay used: immunoSEQ multiplex PCR; TCRdb lists only in-frame clones, some missing. The sample has about 100,000 clones; roughly nine tenths are singletons. No antigen is known for these receptors. The sequenced sample was unstimulated CD4+ T cells sorted from spleen or lymph node cells, obtained before transplant. The origin of the receptors is a human donor who was the organ donor for an intestinal transplant. Each CDR3 is given with its conserved first and last residue. The order of the fields is clone size, D gene, J gene, V gene, CDR3 protein, CDR3 DNA. A D gene is named only where the DNA matches it firmly. Where a row states a size, it is once, few, many or the class of an expanded clone; other rows omit it.

>-|TRBD1|TRBJ2-7|TRBV28
CASSYTGTGGGEQYF
TGTGCCAGCAGTTACACCGGGACAGGGGGCGGGGAGCAGTACTTC
>-|-|TRBJ2-7|TRBV11-2
CASSRRSSYEQYF
TGTGCCAGCAGCCGACGGAGCTCCTACGAGCAGTACTTC
>-|TRBD2|TRBJ2-7|TRBV6-5
CASSYGGGPLYEQYF
TGTGCCAGCAGTTACGGCGGGGGGCCCCTGTACGAGCAGTACTTC
>-|-|TRBJ2-7|TRBV7-2
CASSSGGPYEQYF
TGTGCCAGCAGCTCCGGGGGGCCCTACGAGCAGTACTTC
>-|TRBD2|TRBJ2-3|TRBV4-2
CASSQDKRLAGGGKDTQYF
TGTGCCAGCAGCCAAGATAAGCGACTAGCGGGGGGGGGTAAAGATACGCAGTATTTT
>-|-|TRBJ1-2|TRBV7-8
CASSLVLRQGPLYGYTF
TGTGCCAGCAGCTTAGTTCTCAGGCAGGGTCCCCTCTATGGCTACACCTTC
>-|TRBD2|TRBJ2-7|TRBV6-5
CASSYGLAGGRNEQYF
TGTGCCAGCAGTTACGGCCTAGCGGGGGGGAGGAACGAGCAGTACTTC
>-|-|TRBJ1-2|TRBV10-3
CAINVGGDYGYTF
TGTGCCATCAACGTAGGGGGGGATTATGGCTACACCTTC
>-|TRBD2|TRBJ2-1|TRBV4-3
CASSQKRGGLAGAGSYNEQFF
TGCGCCAGCAGCCAGAAGAGAGGTGGACTAGCGGGGGCCGGATCTTACAATGAGCAGTTCTTC
>-|TRBD1|TRBJ2-1|TRBV5-1
CASSLNRDRGRGEQFF
TGCGCCAGCAGCTTGAACCGGGACAGGGGGCGCGGTGAGCAGTTCTTC
>few|-|TRBJ2-5|TRBV5-4
CASRLAGGPYETQYF
TGTGCCAGCAGGCTGGCAGGGGGGCCCTATGAGACCCAGTACTTC
>-|-|TRBJ2-7|TRBV28
CASGYAEAISYEQYF
TGTGCCAGCGGCTACGCAGAGGCAATATCCTACGAGCAGTACTTC
>-|TRBD1|TRBJ1-5|TRBV7-9
CASSNSGTGDQPQHF
TGTGCCAGCAGCAACTCCGGGACAGGGGATCAGCCCCAGCATTTT
>-|TRBD1|TRBJ2-7|TRBV5-6
CASSSLYRGEQYF
TGTGCCAGCAGCTCCCTCTACAGGGGCGAGCAGTACTTC
>-|-|TRBJ1-3|TRBV18
CASSPVSLGTIYF
TGTGCCAGCTCACCAGTAAGCCTCGGCACCATATATTTT
>-|-|TRBJ2-7|TRBV5-4
CASSFRGSRTYEQYF
TGTGCCAGCAGCTTTCGGGGAAGCAGGACCTACGAGCAGTACTTC
>-|-|TRBJ1-2|TRBV15
CATSRAGSGYTF
TGTGCCACCAGCAGAGCGGGGAGCGGCTACACCTTC
>-|-|TRBJ1-6|TRBV11-2
CASSLDRQGNSPLHF
TGTGCCAGCAGCTTAGACCGTCAGGGAAATTCACCCCTCCACTTT
>few|TRBD1|TRBJ1-5|TRBV10-3
CAISGQGDNQPQHF
TGTGCCATCAGCGGACAGGGGGACAATCAGCCCCAGCATTTT
>once|TRBD1|TRBJ1-1|TRBV18
CASSPLPTGVNTEAFF
TGTGCCAGCTCACCACTCCCGACAGGGGTGAACACTGAAGCTTTCTTT
>few|-|TRBJ2-7|TRBV4-1
CASSFRDTQIGVYEQYF
TGCGCCAGCAGCTTCCGGGACACGCAAATTGGGGTCTACGAGCAGTACTTC
>-|-|TRBJ1-2|TRBV6-5
CASSYSGGSFYGYTF
TGTGCCAGCAGTTACTCGGGAGGGTCGTTCTATGGCTACACCTTC
>-|-|TRBJ1-4|TRBV4-3
CASSQALREKLFF
TGCGCCAGCAGCCAAGCCCTGAGGGAAAAACTGTTTTTT
>-|TRBD2|TRBJ2-7|TRBV28
CASSLLGRGREQYF
TGTGCCAGCAGTTTATTGGGGAGGGGTCGCGAGCAGTACTTC
>-|-|TRBJ2-7|TRBV4-3
CASSQGLGRGEQYF
TGCGCCAGCAGCCAAGGGCTAGGAAGGGGCGAGCAGTACTTC
>-|-|TRBJ2-7|TRBV6-5
CASSYDAGRVEQYF
TGTGCCAGCAGTTACGACGCAGGGCGAGTCGAGCAGTACTTC
>-|TRBD2|TRBJ2-1|TRBV5-5
CASSLSGGGFF
TGTGCCAGCAGCTTGTCTGGGGGGGGGTTCTTC
>-|-|TRBJ1-2|TRBV5-8
CASSLGEGLGYTF
TGTGCCAGCAGCTTGGGCGAGGGTCTTGGCTACACCTTC
>-|-|TRBJ2-6|TRBV25-1
CASSEEVFWVHGANVLTF
TGTGCCAGCAGTGAAGAGGTATTCTGGGTCCACGGGGCCAACGTCCTGACTTTC
>-|TRBD1|TRBJ1-2|TRBV9
CASSRQGLGYTF
TGTGCCAGCAGTCGACAGGGGTTGGGCTACACCTTC
>-|-|TRBJ1-2|TRBV18
CASSHGSGDGYTF
TGTGCCAGCTCACACGGGTCCGGGGATGGCTACACCTTC
>-|-|TRBJ2-2|TRBV30
CAWSHGANTGELFF
TGTGCCTGGAGTCACGGTGCGAACACCGGGGAGCTGTTTTTT
>few|-|TRBJ1-1|TRBV7-8
CASSSFAEAFF
TGTGCCAGCAGCTCGTTCGCTGAAGCTTTCTTT
>-|-|TRBJ2-2|TRBV7-3
CASSLRAHTGELFF
TGTGCCAGCAGCTTAAGGGCCCACACCGGGGAGCTGTTTTTT
>-|-|TRBJ1-2|TRBV9
CASSVVPSGGGYTF
TGTGCCAGCAGCGTAGTCCCATCCGGTGGTGGCTACACCTTC
>few|-|TRBJ1-2|TRBV4-3
CASSQVGANYGYTF
TGCGCCAGCAGCCAAGTAGGGGCTAACTATGGCTACACCTTC
>-|-|TRBJ2-7|TRBV30
CAWSVRDEQYF
TGTGCCTGGAGTGTCCGGGACGAGCAGTACTTC
>-|-|TRBJ1-2|TRBV7-9
CASSLVQGNYGYTF
TGTGCCAGCAGCTTAGTTCAGGGGAACTATGGCTACACCTTC
>once|TRBD1|TRBJ2-7|TRBV10-3
CAISGTGIEQYF
TGTGCCATCAGTGGGACAGGGATCGAGCAGTACTTC
>few|-|TRBJ1-3|TRBV10-3
CAISLGNTIYF
TGTGCCATTTCCCTAGGAAACACCATATATTTT
>-|TRBD2|TRBJ2-3|TRBV11-1
CASSVTTSGTSTDTQYF
TGTGCCAGCAGCGTAACAACTAGCGGGACTAGCACAGATACGCAGTATTTT